This T cell receptor (beta chain) came from a study of blood T cell repertoires in COVID-19 (dated by TCRdb to 2018 to 2021). In the study overall: Samples from collaborators originated in the United States, Italy and Spain and spanned both the acute and convalescent phases of COVID-19. The material from the prospective study consisted of cDNA or gDNA derived from T cells, B-cell-depleted T cells, or PBMCs. Subjects who had been exposed to COVID-19, were actively infected with it, or had recovered from it provided the deeply sampled blood TCRbeta repertoires that made up the dataset. The repertoires were released in a freely available public database intended as a resource for research on the immune response to SARS-CoV-2. The samples were drawn from two sources: the first 160 participants of the ongoing ImmuneRACE study, and 1,200 or so subjects contributed by 6 global collaborators. Sample metadata almost always included a de-identified subject ID, COVID-19 status, age in years and sex. Where available, HLA class I and class II types were taken from metadata supplied by the sample provider and were not determined by assay-based typing.

The CDR3, from cysteine to phenylalanine, totals 15 residues. Left in the record is the CDR3 DNA by itself, 45 bases read in frame from the first base. At the junction V is shortened by 3 bases and J by 7 bases, with 15 bases in between. Taken from the germline V gene, the CDR1 and CDR2 loops are SGHDN and FVKESK. TCRbeta CDR3 regions were amplified from genomic DNA by means of the immunoSEQ Assay, a bias-controlled multiplex PCR. In the authors' own workflow: Nucleated cell counts per sample were estimated from amplification of reference gene primers within the assay. Sequence reads were collapsed and filtered to measure the absolute abundance of every unique TCRbeta CDR3 rearrangement. For each sample, productive Simpson clonality was calculated as the square root of Simpson's diversity index over productive rearrangements. In TCRdb, the immuneACCESS table is reduced to in-frame sequences with V and J assigned. These tables do not hold every clone; where another copy was compared, an unresolved V gene accounts for under half, and the others remain unexplained. V, J and clone size are those of that table, while D and trimming were read from the DNA. In this sample the table shows roughly 250,000 clones, 70% to 90% of which occur a single time. Of the sample, 2% to 2.5% is held by the ten largest clones.

Turning to this clone: Its antigen is currently not known. Base qualities are not provided; no much larger clone lies one nucleotide away.

The paper's findings and limits, for the study overall: The quantity of clinical and demographic metadata differed by source and by participant and was supplied without curation.

Samples from volunteer blood donors who had recovered from COVID-19 were contributed by a second Seattle source. Collaborating institutions collected whole blood in K2EDTA tubes following their own protocols. For TCRbeta analysis, collaborator samples were shipped as frozen whole blood, as isolated PBMCs, or as DNA extracted from either sample type. The sequence was collected from a middle-aged woman who had recovered from COVID-19. The chain joins TRBV14 to TRBJ2-2; tentative D gene TRBD1, with 6 bases matching. The sequenced sample was peripheral blood. The DNA reads as follows: TGTGCCAGCAGCCAGGCTGACAGGCCCTACGGGGAGCTGTTTTTT. This is translated as CASSQADRPYGELFF.